This T cell receptor (beta chain) was retrieved from a study of cytomegalovirus exposure and HLA in healthy donors. For the study at large: When roughly 420 donors were genotyped, about 80% of them were found to fall in the Caucasian-associated ancestry cluster.

The study ran its PCR with 60 Vbeta and 13 Jbeta primers. Clones were sequenced by immunoSEQ multiplex PCR, and TCRdb holds only the in-frame ones, with some missing. The table has roughly 70,000 clones, 70% to 85% seen once. With respect to this clone: What it binds is unknown.

The study's findings and limits: Analysis was carried out at a later point, and it linked a missense DCLRE1C variant to TCR beta V- and J-gene trimming. Follow-up analysis found HLA locus-dependent TCR association rates, highest for DRB1 and lowest for HLA-C. Owing to their indistinguishability, certain V segments, notably TRBV6-2 and TRBV6-3, were excluded.

The CDR3 has 13 residues. Trimming removed 6 bases from V and 1 base from J, with 9 bases in between. Germline V lookup: CDR1 SGHNT, CDR2 YENEEA. This chain connects TRBV11-3 to TRBJ1-1; tentatively, D is TRBD1 (5 bases). The sequence derives from a human donor in good health. Sequenced sample: PBMCs. As DNA, the CDR3 is TGTGCCAGCAGTTATACAGGGAACACTGAAGCTTTCTTT. This sequence encodes CASSYTGNTEAFF.